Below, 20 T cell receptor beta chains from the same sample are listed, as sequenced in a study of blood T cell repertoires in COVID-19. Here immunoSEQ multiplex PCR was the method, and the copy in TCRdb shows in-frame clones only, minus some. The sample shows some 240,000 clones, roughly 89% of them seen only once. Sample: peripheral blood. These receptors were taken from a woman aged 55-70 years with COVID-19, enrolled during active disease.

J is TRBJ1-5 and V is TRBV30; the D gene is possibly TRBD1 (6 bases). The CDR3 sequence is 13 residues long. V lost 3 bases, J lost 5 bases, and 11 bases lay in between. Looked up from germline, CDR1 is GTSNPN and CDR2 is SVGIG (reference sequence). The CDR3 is CAWRESGDQPQHF. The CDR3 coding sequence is TGTGCCTGGAGGGAATCAGGGGATCAGCCCCAGCATTTT.

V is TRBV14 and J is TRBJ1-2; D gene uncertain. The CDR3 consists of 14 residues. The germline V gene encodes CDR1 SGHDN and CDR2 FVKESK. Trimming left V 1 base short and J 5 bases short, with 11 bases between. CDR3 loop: CASSQVSGPYGYTF. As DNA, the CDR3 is TGTGCCAGCAGCCAAGTCTCTGGGCCTTATGGCTACACCTTC.

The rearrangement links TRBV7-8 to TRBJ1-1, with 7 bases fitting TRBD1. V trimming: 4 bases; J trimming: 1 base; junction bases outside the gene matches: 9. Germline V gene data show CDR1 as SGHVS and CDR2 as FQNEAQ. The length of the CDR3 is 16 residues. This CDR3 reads CASSSLQGRGNTEAFF. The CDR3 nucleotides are TGTGCCAGCAGCTCACTACAGGGGCGGGGGAACACTGAAGCTTTCTTT.

The CDR3 region is CASSVGTANNYGYTF. The DNA for the CDR3 is TGTGCCAGCAGCGTTGGGACAGCCAATAACTATGGCTACACCTTC. The V call is TRBV7-9, the J call TRBJ1-2; 7 bases match TRBD1. Germline values: CDR1 SEHNR, CDR2 FQNEAQ (reference sequence). With 5 bases clipped from V and 1 base from J, the junction kept 7 bases outside the gene matches. The CDR3 is made up of 15 amino acids.

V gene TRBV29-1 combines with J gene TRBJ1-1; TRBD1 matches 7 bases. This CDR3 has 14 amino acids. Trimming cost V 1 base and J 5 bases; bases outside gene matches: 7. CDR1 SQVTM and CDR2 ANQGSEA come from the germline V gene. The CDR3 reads CSVEVHRGETEAFF. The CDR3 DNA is TGCAGCGTTGAAGTACACAGGGGTGAAACTGAAGCTTTCTTT.

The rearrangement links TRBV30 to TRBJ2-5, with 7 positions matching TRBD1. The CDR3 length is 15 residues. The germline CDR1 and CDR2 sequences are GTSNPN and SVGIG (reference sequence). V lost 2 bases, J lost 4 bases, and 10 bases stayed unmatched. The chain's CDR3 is CAWSFHRTGGETQYF. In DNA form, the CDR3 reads TGTGCCTGGAGTTTCCATCGGACAGGAGGAGAGACCCAGTACTTC.

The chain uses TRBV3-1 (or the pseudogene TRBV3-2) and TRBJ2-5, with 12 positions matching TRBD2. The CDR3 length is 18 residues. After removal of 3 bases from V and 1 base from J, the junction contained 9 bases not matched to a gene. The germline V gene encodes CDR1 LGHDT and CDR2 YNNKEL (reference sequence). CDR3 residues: CASSQSGLAGRLQETQYF. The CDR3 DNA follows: TGTGCCAGCAGCCAGAGTGGACTAGCGGGGCGTCTCCAAGAGACCCAGTACTTC.

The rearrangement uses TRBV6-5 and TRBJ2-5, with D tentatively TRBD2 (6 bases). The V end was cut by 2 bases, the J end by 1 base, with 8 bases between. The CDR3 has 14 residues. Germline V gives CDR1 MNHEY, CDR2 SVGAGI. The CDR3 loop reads CASSYGGIQETQYF. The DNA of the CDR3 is TGTGCCAGCAGTTACGGAGGGATCCAAGAGACCCAGTACTTC.

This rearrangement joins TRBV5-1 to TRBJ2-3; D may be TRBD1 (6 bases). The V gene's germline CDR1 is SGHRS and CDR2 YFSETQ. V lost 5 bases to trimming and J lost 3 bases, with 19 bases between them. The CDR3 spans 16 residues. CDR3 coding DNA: TGCGCCAGCAGTTCTCGGGGACAACCCAGTACAGATACGCAGTATTTT. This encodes CASSSRGQPSTDTQYF.

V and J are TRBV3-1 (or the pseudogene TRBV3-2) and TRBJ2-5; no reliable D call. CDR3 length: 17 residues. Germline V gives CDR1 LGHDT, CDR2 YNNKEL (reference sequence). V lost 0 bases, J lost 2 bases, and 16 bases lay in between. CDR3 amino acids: CASSQDLERVTQETQYF. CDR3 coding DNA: TGTGCCAGCAGCCAAGATCTCGAGCGAGTTACACAAGAGACCCAGTACTTC.

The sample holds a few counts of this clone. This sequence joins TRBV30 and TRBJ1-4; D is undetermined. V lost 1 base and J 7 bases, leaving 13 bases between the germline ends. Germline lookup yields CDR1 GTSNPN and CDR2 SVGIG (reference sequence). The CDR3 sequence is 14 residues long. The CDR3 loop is CAWSADSRGEKLFF. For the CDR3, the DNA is TGTGCCTGGAGTGCTGACTCCCGGGGTGAAAAACTGTTTTTT.

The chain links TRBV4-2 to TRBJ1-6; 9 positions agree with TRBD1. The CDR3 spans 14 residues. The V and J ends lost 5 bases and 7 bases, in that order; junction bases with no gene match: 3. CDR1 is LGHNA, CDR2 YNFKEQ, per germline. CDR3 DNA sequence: TGTGCCAGCAGCGATGGGACAGGGAATTCACCCCTCCACTTT. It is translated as CASSDGTGNSPLHF.

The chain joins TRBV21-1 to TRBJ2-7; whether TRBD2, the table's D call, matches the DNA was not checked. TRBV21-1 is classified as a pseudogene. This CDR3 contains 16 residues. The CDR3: CASSRPGTSVTYEQYF. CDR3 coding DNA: TGTGCCAGCAGCCGGCCCGGGACTAGCGTTACCTACGAGCAGTACTTC.

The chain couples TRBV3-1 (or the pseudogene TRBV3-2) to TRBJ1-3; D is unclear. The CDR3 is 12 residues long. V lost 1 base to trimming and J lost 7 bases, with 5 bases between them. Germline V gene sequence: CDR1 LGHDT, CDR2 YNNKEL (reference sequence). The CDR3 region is CASSQVSNTIYF. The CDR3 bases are TGTGCCAGCAGCCAAGTTTCGAACACCATATATTTT.

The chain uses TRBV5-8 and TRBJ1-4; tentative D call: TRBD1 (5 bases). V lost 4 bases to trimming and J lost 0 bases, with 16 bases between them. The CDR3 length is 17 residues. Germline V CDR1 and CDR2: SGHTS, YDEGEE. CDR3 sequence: CASSRVRQTTTNEKLFF. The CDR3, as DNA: TGTGCCAGCAGCCGCGTAAGACAGACCACAACTAATGAAAAACTGTTTTTT.

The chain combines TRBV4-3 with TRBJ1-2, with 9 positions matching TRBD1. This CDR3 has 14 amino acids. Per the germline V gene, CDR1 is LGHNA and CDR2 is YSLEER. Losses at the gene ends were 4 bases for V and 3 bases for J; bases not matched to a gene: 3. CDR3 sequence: CASSLGQGDYGYTF. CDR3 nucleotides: TGCGCCAGCAGCCTGGGACAGGGTGACTATGGCTACACCTTC.

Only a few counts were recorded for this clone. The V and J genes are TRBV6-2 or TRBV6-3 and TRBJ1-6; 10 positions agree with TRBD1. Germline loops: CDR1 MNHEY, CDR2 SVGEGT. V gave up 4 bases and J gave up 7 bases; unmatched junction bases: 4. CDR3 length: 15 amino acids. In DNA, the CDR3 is TGTGCCAGCAGTTCCTCGGGACAGGGGAATTCACCCCTCCACTTT. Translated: CASSSSGQGNSPLHF.

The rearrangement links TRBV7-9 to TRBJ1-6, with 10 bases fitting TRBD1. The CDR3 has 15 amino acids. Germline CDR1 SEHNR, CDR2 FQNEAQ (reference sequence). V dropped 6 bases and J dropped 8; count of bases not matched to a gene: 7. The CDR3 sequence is CASSHTGTGDSPLHF. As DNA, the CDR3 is TGTGCCAGCAGTCATACCGGGACAGGGGATTCACCCCTCCACTTT. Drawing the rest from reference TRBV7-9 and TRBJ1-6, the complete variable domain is DTGVSQNPRHKITKRGQNVTFRCDPISEHNRLYWYRQTLGQGPEFLTYFQNEAQLEKSRLLSDRFSAERPKGSFSTLEIQRTEQGDSAMYLCASSHTGTGDSPLHFGNGTRLTVT.

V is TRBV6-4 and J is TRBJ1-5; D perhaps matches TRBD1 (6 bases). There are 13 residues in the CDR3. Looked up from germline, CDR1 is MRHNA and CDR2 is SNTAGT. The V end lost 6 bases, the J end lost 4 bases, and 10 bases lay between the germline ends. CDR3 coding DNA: TGTGCCAGCAGCCGGGGGGCAAATCAGCCCCAGCATTTT. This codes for CASSRGANQPQHF.

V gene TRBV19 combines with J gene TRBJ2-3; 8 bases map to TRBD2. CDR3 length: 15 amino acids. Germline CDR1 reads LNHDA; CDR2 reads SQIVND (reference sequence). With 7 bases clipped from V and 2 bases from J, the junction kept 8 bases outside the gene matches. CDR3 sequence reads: CASTNLRGATDTQYF. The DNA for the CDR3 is TGTGCCAGTACAAACTTGCGGGGGGCCACAGATACGCAGTATTTT.